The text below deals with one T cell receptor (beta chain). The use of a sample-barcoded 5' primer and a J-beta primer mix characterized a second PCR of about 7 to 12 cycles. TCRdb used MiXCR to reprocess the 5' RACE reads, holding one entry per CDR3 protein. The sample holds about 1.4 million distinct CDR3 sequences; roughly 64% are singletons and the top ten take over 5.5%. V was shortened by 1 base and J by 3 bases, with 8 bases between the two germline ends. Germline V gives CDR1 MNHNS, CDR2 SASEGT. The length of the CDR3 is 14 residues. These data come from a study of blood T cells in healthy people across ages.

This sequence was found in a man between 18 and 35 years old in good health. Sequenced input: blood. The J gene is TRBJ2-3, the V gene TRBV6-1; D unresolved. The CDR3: CASSEGVLTDTQYF. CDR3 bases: TGTGCCAGCAGTGAAGGGGTTCTGACAGATACGCAGTATTTT.